This TCR beta chain was recorded in a study of blood T cells in healthy people across ages. Findings of the study overall: Age advanced and TCR beta diversity per million T cells fell, roughly linearly.

On this clonotype: Its specificity is not known.

The CDR3 runs 17 residues. Germline CDR1 is DFQATT and CDR2 is SNEGSKA (reference sequence). The junction had 9 bases not matched to a gene; V was cut back by 1 base and J by 5 bases. Alongside a J-beta primer mix, a sample-barcoded 5' primer served in a second PCR lasting about 7 to 12 cycles. Each CDR3 protein is one row after TCRdb ran MiXCR on the 5' RACE reads. The sample shows 790,000 or so distinct CDR3 sequences, about 46% of them seen only once. The specimen sequenced was blood. The chain is built from TRBV20-1 and TRBJ2-1, with 12 bases lining up with TRBD2. This TCR derives from a man at least 80 years old in good health. The CDR3 DNA reads as TGCAGTGCTAGAGCTCTTTTGCGACTAGCGGGAGACAATGAGCAGTTCTTC. The encoded protein is CSARALLRLAGDNEQFF.